The 5 T cell receptor beta chains below come from one sample, sequenced in a study of T-cell memory formation after mild COVID-19. A single record per CDR3 protein comes from TCRdb applying MiXCR to the 5' RACE reads. Found here are a few hundred thousand distinct CDR3 sequences, about 16% of them singletons; the top ten hold 20% to 25%. The sequenced material came from PBMCs or a T cell subset sorted from them (not recorded which). The source of these receptors is a man between 18 and 35 years old who had mild COVID-19 (a few samples of this study predate the infection). Cell type and time point are not known.

This clonotype was picked up a small number of times. The chain carries TRBV7-9 and TRBJ1-2, with D uncertain. This CDR3 region has 14 residues. The germline CDR1 and CDR2 sequences are SEHNR and FQNEAQ (reference sequence). V lost 5 bases and J lost 3, with 13 bases in between. The CDR3 protein is CASSGLARYYGYTF. The CDR3 DNA reads TGTGCCAGCAGCGGGCTAGCCCGGTACTATGGCTACACCTTC.

V and J are TRBV4-2 and TRBJ2-7; 11 bases match TRBD2. This CDR3 is built from 16 residues. The V gene's germline CDR1 is LGHNA and CDR2 YNFKEQ. Trimming cost V 1 base and J 4 bases; bases outside gene matches: 6. The CDR3 reads CASSQVASGGRYEQYF. The CDR3 DNA reads TGTGCCAGCAGCCAAGTGGCTAGCGGGGGGAGGTACGAGCAGTACTTC.

The chain uses TRBV9 and TRBJ1-5, with D tentatively TRBD1 (5 bases). This CDR3 contains 14 residues. Trimming took 7 bases from V and 6 from J, leaving 17 bases between them. The germline V gene has CDR1 SGDLS and CDR2 YYNGEE. CDR3 nucleotide sequence: TGTGCCAGCGGCCTCGGGGGTCGGGGTCAGCCCCAGCATTTT. It specifies CASGLGGRGQPQHF.

This clonotype was observed a few times. DNA for the CDR3: TGTGCCAGCAGTGAAGGGCCAGGGTGGGAGACCCAGTACTTC. Amino acids: CASSEGPGWETQYF. V is TRBV6-1 and J is TRBJ2-5; tentative D call: TRBD1 (5 bases). This CDR3 spans 14 amino acids. Germline CDR1 reads MNHNS; CDR2 reads SASEGT. The V gene lost 1 base and the J gene lost 5 bases, with 11 bases spanning the gap.

V is TRBV7-8 and J is TRBJ2-7; D ambiguous. The CDR3 length is 16 residues. Trimming took 3 bases from V and 2 from J, leaving 17 bases between them. From germline, CDR1 is SGHVS and CDR2 FQNEAQ. The CDR3 is CASSFSVVDGTYEQYV. The CDR3 coding sequence is TGTGCCAGCAGCTTTAGTGTGGTTGATGGGACCTACGAGCAGTACGTC.